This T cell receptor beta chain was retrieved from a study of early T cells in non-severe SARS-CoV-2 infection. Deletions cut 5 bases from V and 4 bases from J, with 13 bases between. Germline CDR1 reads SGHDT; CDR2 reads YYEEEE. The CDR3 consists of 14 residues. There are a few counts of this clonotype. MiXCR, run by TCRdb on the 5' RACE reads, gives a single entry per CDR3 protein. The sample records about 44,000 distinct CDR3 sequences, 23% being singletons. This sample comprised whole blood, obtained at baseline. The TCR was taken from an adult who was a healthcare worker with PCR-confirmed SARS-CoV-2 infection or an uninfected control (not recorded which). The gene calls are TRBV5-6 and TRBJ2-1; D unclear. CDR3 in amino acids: CASSPGPSYNEQFF. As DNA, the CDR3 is TGTGCCAGCAGTCCCGGACCGAGTTACAATGAGCAGTTCTTC.